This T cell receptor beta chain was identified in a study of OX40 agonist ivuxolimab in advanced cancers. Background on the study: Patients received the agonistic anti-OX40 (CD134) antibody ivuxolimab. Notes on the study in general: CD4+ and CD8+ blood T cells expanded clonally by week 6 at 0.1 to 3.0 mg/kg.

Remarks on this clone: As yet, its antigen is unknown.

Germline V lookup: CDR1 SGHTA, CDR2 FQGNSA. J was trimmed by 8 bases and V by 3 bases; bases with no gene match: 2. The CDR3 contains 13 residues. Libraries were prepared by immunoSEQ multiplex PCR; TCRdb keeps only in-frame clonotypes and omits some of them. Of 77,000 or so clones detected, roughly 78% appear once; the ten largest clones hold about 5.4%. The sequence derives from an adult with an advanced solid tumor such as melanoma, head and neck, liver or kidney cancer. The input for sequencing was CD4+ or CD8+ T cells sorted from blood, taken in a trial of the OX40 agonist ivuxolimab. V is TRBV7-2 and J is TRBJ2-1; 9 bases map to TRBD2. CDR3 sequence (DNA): TGTGCCAGCAGCTTGTTAGCGGGAGATGAGCAGTTCTTC. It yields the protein CASSLLAGDEQFF.